This TCR beta chain was captured in a study of blood T cell repertoires in COVID-19. Study-wide context: Acute-phase and convalescent COVID-19 samples originated in the United States, Italy and Spain. T cells, B-cell-depleted T cells, or PBMCs supplied cDNA or gDNA.

Trimming took 5 bases from V and 0 from J; bases not matched to a gene: 10. Germline V CDR1 and CDR2: KGHSH, LQKENI. The CDR3 length is 17 residues. Authors' analysis steps: Counts of nucleated cells, estimated from reference gene primer amplification, were obtained. Sequencing was performed with immunoSEQ multiplex PCR; in TCRdb, only in-frame clones are kept and a portion is missing. The DNA was the basis for D and trimming; V, J and clone size are from that table. The table has under 300,000 clones, 82% seen once; the top ten hold approximately 4.9%. The source of this sequence is a woman of 80 years or more with active or convalescent COVID-19. The sequenced material came from peripheral blood. This chain uses TRBV18 with TRBJ1-5; TRBD1 matches 7 bases. The CDR3 nucleotides are TGTGCCAGCTCAGTAATGGGGACAGCTTATAGCAATCAGCCCCAGCATTTT. This sequence encodes CASSVMGTAYSNQPQHF.